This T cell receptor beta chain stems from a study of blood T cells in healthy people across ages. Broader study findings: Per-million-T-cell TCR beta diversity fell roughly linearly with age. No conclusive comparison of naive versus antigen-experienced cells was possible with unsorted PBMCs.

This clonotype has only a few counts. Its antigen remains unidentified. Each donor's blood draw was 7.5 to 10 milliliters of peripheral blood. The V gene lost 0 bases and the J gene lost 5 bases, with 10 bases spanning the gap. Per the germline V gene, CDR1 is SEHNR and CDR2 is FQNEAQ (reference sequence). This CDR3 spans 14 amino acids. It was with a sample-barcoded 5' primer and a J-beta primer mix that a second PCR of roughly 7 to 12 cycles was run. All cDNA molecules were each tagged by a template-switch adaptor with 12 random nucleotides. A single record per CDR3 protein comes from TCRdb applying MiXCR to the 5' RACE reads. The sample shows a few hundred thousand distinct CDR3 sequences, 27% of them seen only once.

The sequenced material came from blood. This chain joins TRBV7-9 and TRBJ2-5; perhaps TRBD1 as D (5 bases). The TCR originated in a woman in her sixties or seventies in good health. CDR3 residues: CASSLAWAGETQYF. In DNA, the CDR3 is TGTGCCAGCAGCTTAGCGTGGGCAGGGGAGACCCAGTACTTC. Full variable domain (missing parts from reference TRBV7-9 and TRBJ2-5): DTGVSQNPRHKITKRGQNVTFRCDPISEHNRLYWYRQTLGQGPEFLTYFQNEAQLEKSRLLSDRFSAERPKGSFSTLEIQRTEQGDSAMYLCASSLAWAGETQYFGPGTRLLVL.